Sequencing of this T cell receptor beta chain was carried out in a study of OX40 agonist ivuxolimab in advanced cancers. This clone was recorded a few times. Its antigen is not known. Generated by immunoSEQ multiplex PCR, the TCRdb table keeps only in-frame clones and is missing some. Altogether 99,000 or so clones are present, about 91% being singletons, with the ten largest covering roughly 0.31%. Germline V lookup: CDR1 ENHRY, CDR2 SYGVKD. The CDR3 loop spans 15 amino acids. The V gene lost 2 bases and the J gene lost 6 bases, with 16 bases spanning the gap. Study-wide points: Fewer expanded clones were found on average in CD4+ than in CD8+ T cells.

The chain combines TRBV10-3 with TRBJ1-1; the D is unclear. Sequenced here: CD4+ or CD8+ T cells sorted from blood, sampled in a trial of the OX40 agonist ivuxolimab. This TCR derives from an adult with an advanced solid tumor such as melanoma, head and neck, liver or kidney cancer. This CDR3 is CAISESTGKMAEAFF. CDR3 DNA sequence: TGTGCCATCAGTGAGAGTACGGGGAAGATGGCTGAAGCTTTCTTT.